The table lists the clone carrying this TCR beta chain with a few counts. Looked up from germline, CDR1 is SEHNR and CDR2 is FQNEAQ (reference sequence). The V gene lost 1 base and the J gene lost 7 bases, with 13 bases spanning the gap. There are 14 residues in the CDR3. TCRdb keeps only in-frame clones here, not all; method: immunoSEQ multiplex PCR. The data contain 100,000 or so clones, 85% to 95% of them singletons. These data originate in a study of siplizumab effects on memory and regulatory T cells. The source is a human donor in good health. The sequenced sample consisted of non-Treg CD4+ T cells sorted from blood. This chain uses TRBV7-9 with TRBJ1-2; D remains unclear. As DNA, the CDR3 is TGTGCCAGCAGCTTAGGAGTAGAGGAGCGTGGCTACACCTTC. This translates into CASSLGVEERGYTF.